This T cell receptor beta chain came from a study of T-cell reconstitution after alpha-beta-depleted transplantation in children. Study conclusions and caveats: Where alpha-beta T cells came from about two months after transplant was reportedly several hundred expanded graft clones. When one year had passed after transplant, most T-cell counts and diversity came from newly produced T cells. After transplant, high TCRbeta diversity at day 60 in some patients arose from surviving recipient T cells and thymic progenitors.

The CDR3 spans 12 residues. In germline, CDR1 is SQVTM, CDR2 ANQGSEA. The V and J ends lost 6 bases and 3 bases respectively, with 12 bases between them. Unique molecular identifiers tagged the TCRbeta library. TCRdb passed the PCR reads through MiXCR, listing each CDR3 protein once. The top ten hold approximately 2% of the sample, which has fewer than 700,000 distinct CDR3 sequences, around 13% seen once. A few counts support this clonotype. Its antigen is not identified. The TCR sequence derives from a male patient between 10 and 17 years old who had a stem cell transplant for acute myeloid leukemia, so the T cells may come from the graft donor. The chain couples TRBV29-1 to TRBJ2-7; D tentatively reads TRBD1 or TRBD2 (5 bases each). The sample was PBMCs, mostly from graft donor cells, taken 360 days after TCRalphabeta/CD19-depleted stem cell transplant. DNA for the CDR3: TGCAGCGTCCTGGGACCCCACTACGAGCAGTACTTC. Encoded protein: CSVLGPHYEQYF.